Each of the 13 T cell receptor beta chains below was sequenced from the same sample in a study of untreated major depressive disorder. Points from the study as a whole: Depressed patients' CD4+ T cells carried increased TRBV05-01 (Vbeta 5.1) usage versus control CD4+ T cells.

Libraries were prepared by immunoSEQ multiplex PCR; TCRdb keeps only in-frame clonotypes and omits some of them. The table includes under 25,000 clones, 92% detected once. These receptors' antigens are unknown. The sequencing input was CD4+ T cells from PBMCs. The receptor source for this set is a woman aged 40 to 55 with major depressive disorder.

The genes are TRBV7-9 and TRBJ2-2, with D tentatively TRBD2 (7 bases). The V end lost 5 bases, the J end lost 4 bases, and 14 bases lay between the germline ends. CDR3 size: 15 residues. The germline CDR1 and CDR2 sequences are SEHNR and FQNEAQ (reference sequence). The CDR3 DNA reads as TGTGCCAGCAGCCCCCCGGGGGGCTCCACCGGGGAGCTGTTTTTT. Translating it yields CASSPPGGSTGELFF.

This rearrangement joins TRBV5-4 to TRBJ1-1, with TRBD1 as a possible D gene (5 bases). Between the trimmed V and J ends, which lost 2 bases and 6 bases, there was a span of 20 bases. This CDR3 is built from 16 residues. CDR1 is SGHNT and CDR2 is YYREEE in the germline V gene (reference sequence). The CDR3 coding sequence is TGTGCCAGCAGCTTAGAGGTATGGCAGGGAAAAGCTGAAGCTTTCTTT. Amino acid sequence: CASSLEVWQGKAEAFF.

CDR3 amino acids: CASSFSGRLNGYTF. For the CDR3, the DNA is TGTGCCAGCAGTTTTTCGGGACGGCTTAATGGCTACACCTTC. The V and J genes are TRBV27 and TRBJ1-2, with a possible D match to TRBD1 (5 bases). Trimming shortened V by 3 bases and J by 6 bases, and 14 bases separated the two germline ends. Germline V gene sequence: CDR1 MNHEY, CDR2 SMNVEV (reference sequence). The CDR3 runs 14 residues.

The chain employs TRBV5-6 and TRBJ2-3, with 9 bases aligning to TRBD1. The germline gives CDR1 SGHDT, CDR2 YYEEEE. With 1 base clipped from V and 4 bases from J, the junction kept 7 bases outside the gene matches. The CDR3 consists of 16 residues. CDR3 sequence reads: CASSLFRDRVADTQYF. The DNA of the CDR3 is TGTGCCAGCAGCTTGTTCCGGGACAGGGTCGCAGATACGCAGTATTTT.

The rearrangement joins TRBV7-2 to TRBJ1-1; no firm D call. CDR1 and CDR2 from the germline V gene are SGHTA and FQGNSA. There are 15 residues in the CDR3. With 3 bases removed from V and 4 bases from J, the gap between germline ends came to 15 bases. CDR3 in DNA: TGTGCCAGCAGCTTCTCCCCACGGGGAAGCACTGAAGCTTTCTTT. Its translation is CASSFSPRGSTEAFF.

The rearrangement joins TRBV2 to TRBJ1-6; D is perhaps TRBD1 (5 bases). The CDR3 consists of 14 residues. Germline CDR1 SNHLY, CDR2 FYNNEI. Trimming took off 7 bases at V and 9 bases at J, with 16 bases between the two ends. For the CDR3, the DNA is TGTGCCAGCACTGGGACCGTCTTAAGTTCACCCCTCCACTTT. Its protein is CASTGTVLSSPLHF.

As concerns this clone: Its ends do not fully match the called genes, so a read error is possible. This chain joins TRBV15 and TRBJ2-2; TRBD2 might be the D (5 bases). The CDR3 is 14 residues long. Germline-derived CDR1 and CDR2 are LNHNV and YYDKDF (reference sequence). CDR3 loop: CAISRERGTGELFF. CDR3 nucleotides: TGTGCCATCAGCAGAGAACGAGGGACCGGGGAGCTGTTTTTT.

The chain has TRBV6-6 and TRBJ2-7, with 9 bases aligning to TRBD2. V trimming: 11 bases; J trimming: 6 bases; junction bases outside the gene matches: 14. CDR1 MNHNY and CDR2 SVGAGI come from the germline V gene (reference sequence). The CDR3 has 14 residues. CDR3 protein: CACRGSGGSLEQYV. For the CDR3, the DNA is TGTGCCTGCCGGGGCAGCGGGGGGTCCCTCGAGCAGTACGTC.

The V gene is TRBV5-6, the J gene TRBJ2-4; the match to TRBD2 covers 9 bases. The CDR3 spans 16 residues. Germline V gene lookup returns CDR1 SGHDT and CDR2 YYEEEE. The V and J ends lost 3 bases and 3 bases, in that order; junction bases with no gene match: 7. Here the CDR3 reads CASSSRLAVRKNIQYF. The CDR3 DNA is TGTGCCAGCAGCTCCCGACTAGCGGTCCGCAAAAACATTCAGTACTTC.

The chain employs TRBV29-1 and TRBJ1-1; no clear D gene. Trimming pared 3 bases from V and 4 bases from J, leaving 15 bases between. The CDR3 runs to 14 residues. The V gene's germline CDR1 is SQVTM and CDR2 ANQGSEA. CDR3: CSVDVARGTTEAFF. CDR3 DNA sequence: TGCAGCGTTGACGTCGCGAGAGGTACCACTGAAGCTTTCTTT. Based on the CDR3 plus reference TRBV29-1 and TRBJ1-1, the full variable domain is SAVISQKPSRDICQRGTSLTIQCQVDSQVTMMFWYRQQPGQSLTLIATANQGSEATYESGFVIDKFPISRPNLTFSTLTVSNMSPEDSSIYLCSVDVARGTTEAFFGQGTRLTVV.

This chain links TRBV19 with TRBJ1-1, with unresolved D. Looked up from germline, CDR1 is LNHDA and CDR2 is SQIVND (reference sequence). V was clipped by 0 bases and J by 11 bases, with 13 bases between them. The length of the CDR3 is 13 residues. In DNA form, the CDR3 reads TGTGCCAGTAGTATAGAGGGCAGGACTAAGGCTTTCTTT. Translating gives CASSIEGRTKAFF.

The chain links TRBV5-5 to TRBJ2-5; no clear D gene. The CDR3 is 10 amino acids. Trimming removed 3 bases from V and 5 bases from J, with 2 bases in between. Germline values: CDR1 SGHKS, CDR2 YYEKEE (reference sequence). This CDR3 reads CASSSETQYF. The CDR3 nucleotides are TGTGCCAGCAGCTCTGAGACCCAGTACTTC.

The chain couples TRBV4-3 to TRBJ2-3; D may be TRBD1 (6 bases). V was cut by 0 bases and J by 5 bases, with 21 bases left in between. CDR1 and CDR2 from the germline V gene are LGHNA and YSLEER. CDR3 size: 18 residues. This chain's CDR3 is CASSQDGLGLAGEDTQYF. As DNA, the CDR3 is TGCGCCAGCAGCCAAGATGGCTTAGGGCTAGCAGGGGAAGATACGCAGTATTTT.